This entry features one TCR beta chain sequence. These data belong to a study of blood T cell repertoires in COVID-19. In the study overall: Sources were T cells, B-cell-depleted T cells, or PBMCs; the material itself was cDNA or gDNA.

V was cut by 5 bases and J by 6 bases, with 11 bases left in between. This CDR3 contains 12 residues. Germline CDR1 and CDR2: PRHDT and FYEKMQ (reference sequence). Enrollees, about 18 to 95 years old, lived in some 24 US areas. Methods used by the authors: Cell counts per sample came from amplifying reference gene primers. TCRdb's copy holds only in-frame clones and misses some; the assay was immunoSEQ multiplex PCR. D and trimming come from the DNA, and the V and J calls and clone size come from that table. The table shows some 320,000 clones, with 90% occurring only once. The source of this sequence is a man between 60 and 70 years old who had recovered from COVID-19. The sequencing sample was made of PBMCs or T cells enriched from blood (not recorded which). The chain is built from TRBV13 and TRBJ2-7, with a possible D match to TRBD1 (6 bases). This CDR3 reads CASSMQGSEQYF. The CDR3 DNA sequence: TGTGCCAGCAGCATGCAGGGGAGCGAGCAGTACTTC. Together with reference TRBV13 and TRBJ2-7, the CDR3 gives the full variable domain: AAGVIQSPRHLIKEKRETATLKCYPIPRHDTVYWYQQGPGQDPQFLISFYEKMQSDKGSIPDRFSAQQFSDYHSELNMSSLELGDSALYFCASSMQGSEQYFGPGTRLTVT.